This T cell receptor beta chain was sequenced in a study of blood T cell repertoires in COVID-19. Study-level background: Some COVID-19 samples were acute and others convalescent; all came from the United States, Italy and Spain. Sample material is recorded as cDNA or gDNA derived from T cells, B-cell-depleted T cells, or PBMCs.

The CDR3 length is 12 residues. Looked up from germline, CDR1 is SGHAT and CDR2 is FQDESV (reference sequence). As concerns this clone: Mismatch with germline at one junction end may stem from a read error.

Under the authors' procedure: Reference gene primer amplification in the assay estimated nucleated cell counts. Clones were read by immunoSEQ multiplex PCR, and TCRdb kept only the in-frame ones, dropping some. V and J calls and clone size are as listed in that table; D and trimming were resolved from the DNA. Of around 67,000 clones in the sample, around 80% were seen once. V is TRBV11-1 and J is TRBJ1-1; D unresolved. Source material: peripheral blood. This receptor was identified in a human donor in a cohort sampled during active COVID-19. The CDR3 DNA is TGTGTCAGCAGCGTAGGAGGCATTGAAGCTTTCTTT. Residues: CVSSVGGIEAFF.